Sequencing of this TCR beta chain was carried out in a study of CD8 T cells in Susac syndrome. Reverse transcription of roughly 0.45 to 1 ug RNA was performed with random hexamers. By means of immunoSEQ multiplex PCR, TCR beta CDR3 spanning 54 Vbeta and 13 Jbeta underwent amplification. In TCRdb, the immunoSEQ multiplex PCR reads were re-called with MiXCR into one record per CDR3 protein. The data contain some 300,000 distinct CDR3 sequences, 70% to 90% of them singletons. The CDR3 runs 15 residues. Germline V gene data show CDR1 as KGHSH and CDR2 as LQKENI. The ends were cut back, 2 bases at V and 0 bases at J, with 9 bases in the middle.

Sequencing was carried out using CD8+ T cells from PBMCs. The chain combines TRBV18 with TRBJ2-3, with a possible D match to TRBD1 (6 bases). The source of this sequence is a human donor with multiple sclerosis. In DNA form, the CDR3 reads TGTGCCAGCTCACCAGGGGACACCAGCACAGATACGCAGTATTTT. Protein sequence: CASSPGDTSTDTQYF.